The next 27 T cell receptor beta chains were all read from a single sample in a study of blood T cell repertoires in COVID-19. The assay was immunoSEQ multiplex PCR, and TCRdb's table has in-frame clones only and misses some. The sample carries around 250,000 clones, around 86% recorded once. Sequences were obtained from PBMCs or T cells enriched from blood (not recorded which). The receptors shown here come from a woman aged 50 to 60 who had recovered from COVID-19.

The rearrangement uses TRBV7-3 and TRBJ2-1; D perhaps matches TRBD2 (5 bases). The CDR3 is 14 residues long. Trimming removed 5 bases at V and 6 bases at J, with 14 bases between. CDR1 and CDR2 from the germline V gene are SGHTA and FQGTGA. The CDR3 sequence: CASSEGDLPNEQFF. CDR3 DNA sequence: TGTGCCAGCAGCGAGGGAGACCTCCCCAATGAGCAGTTCTTC.

The rearrangement links TRBV18 to TRBJ1-6, with D possibly matching TRBD1 (6 bases). CDR3 size: 16 residues. Trimming took 1 base from V and 3 from J, leaving 10 bases between them. Germline V CDR1 and CDR2: KGHSH, LQKENI. This chain's CDR3 is CASSPRQASYNSPLHF. The CDR3 nucleotides read TGTGCCAGCTCACCACGACAGGCCAGCTATAATTCACCCCTCCACTTT.

The CDR3 reads CASSLQGDGGYTF. CDR3 in DNA: TGTGCCAGCAGCCTGCAGGGTGATGGTGGCTACACCTTC. The V call is TRBV7-9, the J call TRBJ1-2; D perhaps matches TRBD1 (5 bases). Germline CDR1 SEHNR, CDR2 FQNEAQ (reference sequence). V was pared by 5 bases and J by 7 bases, with 14 bases between. This CDR3 has 13 residues.

The gene calls are TRBV19 and TRBJ2-2; 9 nucleotides align to TRBD2. V lost 3 bases, J lost 0 bases, and 5 bases stayed unmatched. CDR1 LNHDA and CDR2 SQIVND come from the germline V gene (reference sequence). The CDR3 has 17 amino acids. CDR3 DNA sequence: TGTGCCAGTAGTATGGGACTAGCAGTGGCGAACACCGGGGAGCTGTTTTTT. Protein sequence: CASSMGLAVANTGELFF.

The rearrangement uses TRBV11-2 and TRBJ1-1; no reliable D call. Trimming shortened V by 2 bases and J by 0 bases, and 13 bases separated the two germline ends. CDR3 length: 16 amino acids. CDR1 is SGHAT, CDR2 FQNNGV, per germline. The CDR3 nucleotides read TGTGCCAGCAGCTTATTCGGACTCCAGGTGAACACTGAAGCTTTCTTT. Its protein product is CASSLFGLQVNTEAFF. Based on the CDR3 plus reference TRBV11-2 and TRBJ1-1, the full variable domain is EAGVAQSPRYKIIEKRQSVAFWCNPISGHATLYWYQQILGQGPKLLIQFQNNGVVDDSQLPKDRFSAERLKGVDSTLKIQPAKLEDSAVYLCASSLFGLQVNTEAFFGQGTRLTVV.

This clone appeared a single time. The chain employs TRBV3-1 (or the pseudogene TRBV3-2) and TRBJ2-7; 7 nucleotides match TRBD2. Trimming at V came to 4 bases and at J to 3 bases, leaving 9 bases not matched to a gene. The V gene's germline CDR1 is LGHDT and CDR2 YNNKEL (reference sequence). This CDR3 has 15 amino acids. The chain's CDR3 is CASSPTSSGDYEQYF. CDR3 bases: TGTGCCAGCAGCCCCACTTCTAGCGGAGACTACGAGCAGTACTTC.

This clone has more than one count but fewer than ten. The CDR3 loop reads CASSLDQGAYGYTF. The CDR3 region has the DNA TGTGCCAGCAGCTTGGACCAGGGCGCCTATGGCTACACCTTC. This sequence joins TRBV7-9 and TRBJ1-2; a possible D gene is TRBD1 (5 bases). V was shortened by 3 bases and J by 4 bases, with 12 bases between the two germline ends. Germline lookup yields CDR1 SEHNR and CDR2 FQNEAQ (reference sequence). CDR3 length: 14 residues.

The chain combines TRBV3-1 (or the pseudogene TRBV3-2) with TRBJ2-1, with unresolved D. This CDR3 is 14 amino acids long. The V and J ends lost 6 bases and 0 bases respectively, with 9 bases between them. Germline loops: CDR1 LGHDT, CDR2 YNNKEL (reference sequence). This CDR3 is CASSFSSSYNEQFF. DNA for the CDR3: TGTGCCAGCAGTTTCTCGAGCTCCTACAATGAGCAGTTCTTC.

This sequence joins TRBV12-5 and TRBJ2-2, with 9 bases identical to TRBD2. The CDR3 totals 15 residues. J gave up 4 bases and V 6 bases, and 6 bases lay outside the gene matches. Germline V gene data show CDR1 as LGHNT and CDR2 as FRNRAP. CDR3 DNA sequence: TGTGCTAGTGGCCGAGCGGGAGGAATCACCGGGGAGCTGTTTTTT. Translated, it gives CASGRAGGITGELFF. Based on the CDR3 plus reference TRBV12-5 and TRBJ2-2, the full variable domain is DARVTQTPRHKVTEMGQEVTMRCQPILGHNTVFWYRQTMMQGLELLAYFRNRAPLDDSGMPKDRFSAEMPDATLATLKIQPSEPRDSAVYFCASGRAGGITGELFFGEGSRLTVL.

In its sample, this clone was seen once. The rearrangement joins TRBV4-3 to TRBJ2-1; maybe TRBD2 (6 bases). Germline CDR1 reads LGHNA; CDR2 reads YSLEER. The CDR3 loop spans 15 amino acids. The V gene lost 2 bases and the J gene lost 10 bases, with 18 bases spanning the gap. The CDR3 DNA follows: TGCGCCAGCAGCCAACCACCCACGGGAGCGGCAGAGCAGTTCTTC. It is translated as CASSQPPTGAAEQFF.

V usage is TRBV3-1 (or the pseudogene TRBV3-2) and J usage is TRBJ2-5; possibly TRBD1 for D (6 bases). This CDR3 spans 14 amino acids. CDR1 LGHDT and CDR2 YNNKEL come from the germline V gene (reference sequence). The V end lost 8 bases, the J end lost 4 bases, and 17 bases lay between the germline ends. CDR3 residues: CASEDRQGRETQYF. In nucleotides, the CDR3 is TGTGCCAGCGAAGACAGGCAGGGACGAGAGACCCAGTACTTC.

This clone was recorded once. The chain employs TRBV28 and TRBJ1-2; tentative D call: TRBD1 (5 bases). Between the trimmed V and J ends, which lost 1 base and 6 bases, there was a span of 9 bases. Germline values: CDR1 MDHEN, CDR2 SYDVKM. This CDR3 has 13 residues. This CDR3 is CASSLLQGHGYTF. CDR3 coding DNA: TGTGCCAGCAGTTTATTGCAGGGCCATGGCTACACCTTC.

J is TRBJ2-7 and V is TRBV30; perhaps TRBD2 as D (5 bases). Trimming pared 2 bases from V and 6 bases from J, leaving 11 bases between. The CDR3 contains 12 residues. CDR1 is GTSNPN and CDR2 is SVGIG in the germline V gene (reference sequence). Here the CDR3 DNA reads TGTGCCTGGAGTCTCGCTGCGGGCGAGCAGTACTTC. Amino acids: CAWSLAAGEQYF. The variable domain in full, completed from reference TRBV30 and TRBJ2-7, reads SQTIHQWPATLVQPVGSPLSLECTVEGTSNPNLYWYRQAAGRGLQLLFYSVGIGQISSEVPQNLSASRPQDRQFILSSKKLLLSDSGFYLCAWSLAAGEQYFGPGTRLTVT.

This clone appeared a few times. J is TRBJ2-1 and V is TRBV27, with 10 bases fitting TRBD2. CDR3 size: 15 residues. CDR1 MNHEY and CDR2 SMNVEV come from the germline V gene (reference sequence). Trimming took 2 bases from V and 8 from J; bases not matched to a gene: 6. CDR3 DNA: TGTGCCAGCAGTTTAGCAGCGGGAGGGAGGGATGAGCAGTTCTTC. Its translation is CASSLAAGGRDEQFF.

This clone has a handful of counts. The chain has TRBV7-9 and TRBJ2-3; 8 bases are a match to TRBD1. The CDR3 sequence is 16 residues long. Trimming at V came to 6 bases and at J to 1 base, leaving 9 bases not matched to a gene. Germline CDR1 SEHNR, CDR2 FQNEAQ (reference sequence). This CDR3 reads CASRLTPGQGTDTQYF. The CDR3 DNA is TGTGCCAGCAGACTAACCCCGGGACAGGGCACAGATACGCAGTATTTT.

In nucleotides, the CDR3 is TGTGCCAGCAGCTTAGCGGCTAGCTCCCATGAGCAGTTCTTC. Its protein is CASSLAASSHEQFF. The chain links TRBV11-2 to TRBJ2-1; perhaps TRBD2 as D (5 bases). With 1 base removed from V and 8 bases from J, the gap between germline ends came to 12 bases. The CDR3 consists of 14 residues. Germline CDR1 is SGHAT and CDR2 is FQNNGV.

V is TRBV5-6 and J is TRBJ2-5; D gene ambiguous. CDR1 is SGHDT and CDR2 is YYEEEE in the germline V gene. Deletions cut 3 bases from V and 5 bases from J, with 8 bases between. The CDR3 consists of 12 residues. CDR3 nucleotides: TGTGCCAGCAGCTCCGTAGAGGAGACCCAGTACTTC. It translates to CASSSVEETQYF.

This chain joins TRBV6-6 and TRBJ1-2; D ambiguous. V shed 4 bases and J shed 8 bases, with 14 bases lying between them. Per germline, CDR1 MNHNY and CDR2 SVGAGI (reference sequence). There are 13 residues in the CDR3. This chain's CDR3 is CASSLQAIGGYTF. The DNA of the CDR3 is TGTGCCAGCAGTTTGCAGGCTATAGGAGGCTACACCTTC.

The rearrangement links TRBV7-3 to TRBJ1-6; TRBD1 is a possible D gene (6 bases). The ends were cut back, 5 bases at V and 5 bases at J, with 13 bases in the middle. The CDR3 totals 15 residues. From germline, CDR1 is SGHTA and CDR2 FQGTGA. The CDR3 is CASSHGTPDNSPLHF. The CDR3, as DNA: TGTGCCAGCAGCCACGGGACACCTGATAATTCACCCCTCCACTTT.

This chain joins TRBV5-6 and TRBJ1-5, with TRBD1 identical over 8 bases. Trimming removed 1 base from V and 4 bases from J; junction bases left unmatched: 4. The CDR3 totals 15 residues. The germline CDR1 and CDR2 sequences are SGHDT and YYEEEE. CDR3 amino acids: CASSLWQGANQPQHF. The CDR3 DNA is TGTGCCAGCAGCTTGTGGCAGGGGGCGAATCAGCCCCAGCATTTT. The whole variable domain, filled in from reference TRBV5-6 and TRBJ1-5, reads DAGVTQSPTHLIKTRGQQVTLRCSPKSGHDTVSWYQQALGQGPQFIFQYYEEEERQRGNFPDRFSGHQFPNYSSELNVNALLLGDSALYLCASSLWQGANQPQHFGDGTRLSIL.

V and J are TRBV4-1 and TRBJ1-6, with 8 bases identical to TRBD1. V dropped 6 bases and J dropped 7; count of bases not matched to a gene: 8. The CDR3 is 15 residues long. The V gene's germline CDR1 is MGHRA and CDR2 YSYEKL. This CDR3 is CASSRGQGPNSPLHF. The CDR3 DNA reads as TGCGCCAGCAGTCGAGGACAGGGACCAAATTCACCCCTCCACTTT.

The genes are TRBV4-1 and TRBJ1-6, with D uncertain. The V gene lost 0 bases and the J gene lost 10 bases, with 7 bases spanning the gap. Germline CDR1 and CDR2: MGHRA and YSYEKL. The CDR3 is 13 residues long. CDR3 in DNA: TGCGCCAGCAGCCAAGATAGGAGGTCACCCCTCCACTTT. Residues: CASSQDRRSPLHF.

The chain employs TRBV11-3 and TRBJ2-1; 10 bases agree with TRBD2. The CDR3 extends over 15 amino acids. V was clipped by 1 base and J by 4 bases; unmatched bases: 1. Looked up from germline, CDR1 is SGHNT and CDR2 is YENEEA. The CDR3 spells CASSLGTSGYNEQFF. DNA of the CDR3: TGTGCCAGCAGCTTAGGGACTAGCGGTTACAATGAGCAGTTCTTC.

The J gene is TRBJ2-5, the V gene TRBV15, with TRBD2 as a possible D gene (5 bases). The germline V gene has CDR1 LNHNV and CDR2 YYDKDF (reference sequence). The V end lost 0 bases, the J end lost 8 bases, and 10 bases lay between the germline ends. The CDR3 is made up of 13 amino acids. The CDR3 DNA follows: TGTGCCACCAGCAGAGAGAGAGGGAACACCCAGTACTTC. As protein: CATSRERGNTQYF.

The chain couples TRBV28 to TRBJ2-7; D gene unclear. V gave up 5 bases and J gave up 3 bases, with 8 bases separating them. Germline assignment: CDR1 MDHEN and CDR2 SYDVKM. The CDR3 consists of 12 residues. CDR3 DNA sequence: TGTGCCAGCAGTCTTCGACTCTACGAGCAGTACTTC. This translates into CASSLRLYEQYF.

This clone has just a few counts. The rearrangement links TRBV5-6 to TRBJ1-2; D not resolved. Trimming removed 3 bases at V and 7 bases at J, with 10 bases between. The CDR3 extends over 12 amino acids. From germline, CDR1 is SGHDT and CDR2 YYEEEE. The CDR3 is CASSSSLVGYTF. CDR3 sequence (DNA): TGTGCCAGCAGCTCCTCCCTCGTTGGCTACACCTTC.

V usage is TRBV7-3 and J usage is TRBJ2-1; 8 bases agree with TRBD2. Germline CDR1 and CDR2: SGHTA and FQGTGA. V shed 7 bases and J 0 bases; nucleotides not matched to a gene: 5. The CDR3 consists of 15 residues. The CDR3 nucleotides are TGTGCCAGCACACCGGGAGGGAGCTCCTACAATGAGCAGTTCTTC. Translation gives CASTPGGSSYNEQFF.